This T cell receptor (beta chain) comes out of a study of blood T cells in healthy people across ages. Study at large: Capture by template switching was about one barcoded beta molecule per two T cells.

The study's findings and limits: It was not known whether donors were CMV positive (a possible confounder of expanded clonotype changes). While age rose, TCR beta diversity per million T cells dropped in a roughly linear way.

On this clonotype: As yet, its antigen is unknown.

Trimming removed 6 bases at V and 5 bases at J, with 9 bases between. The CDR3 extends over 12 amino acids. A second PCR of 7 to 11 cycles used a sample-barcoded 5' primer and a J-beta primer mix. MiXCR, applied by TCRdb to the 5' RACE reads, yields one record per CDR3 protein. The table includes some 750,000 distinct CDR3 sequences, 22% detected once. The V gene is TRBV12-3 or TRBV12-4, the J gene TRBJ2-3, with no clear D. Sequencing input: blood. This clonotype was sampled from a man in his 70s in good health. DNA for the CDR3: TGTGCCAGCAGATTTGGAGTAGATACGCAGTATTTT. Its protein is CASRFGVDTQYF.